This T cell receptor (beta chain) is from a study of CD8+ T cells in alopecia areata. Treatment meaning: oral pan-JAK inhibitor, 5-10 mg twice daily. This clone was seen only a few times. RNA was isolated and reverse transcribed to cDNA, the sequencing template. The table came from immunoSEQ multiplex PCR; TCRdb's copy has only in-frame clones and leaves some out. The sample shows fewer than 250,000 clones, roughly two fifths of them seen only once. Sequences were derived from CD4+ T cells sorted from blood, sampled at roughly week 30, from a patient treated with tofacitinib. The receptor comes from a human donor with alopecia areata.

As DNA, the CDR3 is TGTGCCAGCAGCTTAGGGAGGGGCCCCCTCGAGCAGTACTTC. Its translation is CASSLGRGPLEQYF. The V gene is TRBV7-2, the J gene TRBJ2-7; maybe TRBD2 (6 bases). Trimming took off 1 base at V and 6 bases at J, with 13 bases between the two ends. Germline CDR1 is SGHTA and CDR2 is FQGNSA. The CDR3 extends over 14 amino acids.